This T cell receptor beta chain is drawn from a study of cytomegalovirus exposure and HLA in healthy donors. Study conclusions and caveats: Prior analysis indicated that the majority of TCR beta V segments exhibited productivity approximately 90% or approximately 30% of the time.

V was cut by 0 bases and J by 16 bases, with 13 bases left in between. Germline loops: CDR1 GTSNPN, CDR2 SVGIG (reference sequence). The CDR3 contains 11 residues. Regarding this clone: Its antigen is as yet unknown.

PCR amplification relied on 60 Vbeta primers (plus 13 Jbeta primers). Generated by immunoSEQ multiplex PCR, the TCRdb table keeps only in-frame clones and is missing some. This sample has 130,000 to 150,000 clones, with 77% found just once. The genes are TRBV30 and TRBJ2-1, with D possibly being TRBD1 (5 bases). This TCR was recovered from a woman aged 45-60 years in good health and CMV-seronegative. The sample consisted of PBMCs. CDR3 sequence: CAWSVGQLHFF. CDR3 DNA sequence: TGTGCCTGGAGTGTGGGGCAGCTACACTTCTTC.